This T cell receptor (beta chain) was found in a study of blood T cell repertoires in COVID-19. Study as a whole: COVID-19 samples from acute and convalescent phases originated in the United States, Italy and Spain.

Source study methods: Amplified reference gene primers provided the basis for estimating nucleated cell counts. Data came from immunoSEQ multiplex PCR; TCRdb stores just in-frame clones and leaves some out. V, J and clone size were drawn from that table, and D and trimming were deduced from the DNA. This repertoire shows 150,000 to 200,000 clones, approximately 80% found once; its top ten account for roughly 13%. Trimming cost V 2 bases and J 3 bases; bases outside gene matches: 5. The CDR3 length is 15 residues. Germline loops: CDR1 KGHSH, CDR2 LQKENI. Adults between roughly 18 and 95 years of age took part from some 25 US areas. Symptom resolution, clearance, or two negative PCRs marked the recovered donors of Cohort 3.

The chain has TRBV18 and TRBJ2-3; 7 bases fit TRBD1. Sequenced input: PBMCs or T cells enriched from blood (not recorded which). This receptor was taken from a woman aged 55-70 years who had recovered from COVID-19. The CDR3 DNA follows: TGTGCCAGCTCACCATCACAGGGGCGAACAGATACGCAGTATTTT. This encodes CASSPSQGRTDTQYF.